What follows are 29 T cell receptor beta chains derived from one specimen sequenced in a study of cytotoxic CD8 clonotypes in ibrutinib-treated CLL. Some clones are missing from TCRdb's copy, which holds only in-frame ones; the method was immunoSEQ multiplex PCR. The sample yields more than 300,000 clones, around four fifths seen once. The sample here was PBMCs, taken before ibrutinib treatment. Source of these receptors: a human donor with chronic lymphocytic leukemia.

The V gene is TRBV27, the J gene TRBJ1-4; 7 positions agree with TRBD1. CDR1 MNHEY and CDR2 SMNVEV come from the germline V gene (reference sequence). The CDR3 loop spans 15 amino acids. With V trimmed by 5 bases and J by 4 bases, 7 bases remained unmatched. In nucleotides, the CDR3 is TGTGCCAGCAGTAAGACAGGGAGAATTAATGAAAAACTGTTTTTT. It codes for CASSKTGRINEKLFF.

The chain combines TRBV7-6 with TRBJ1-1; the match to TRBD1 covers 9 bases. The CDR3 is made up of 17 amino acids. The germline V gene has CDR1 SGHVS and CDR2 FNYEAQ. V gave up 4 bases and J gave up 0 bases; unmatched junction bases: 9. This chain's CDR3 is CASSSTGGFLMNTEAFF. CDR3 nucleotide sequence: TGTGCCAGCAGCTCGACAGGGGGGTTCCTAATGAACACTGAAGCTTTCTTT.

V and J are TRBV4-1 and TRBJ2-1, with D possibly being TRBD1 (5 bases). This CDR3 comprises 16 residues. Germline V gene data show CDR1 as MGHRA and CDR2 as YSYEKL. V gave up 1 base and J gave up 3 bases, with 13 bases separating them. The CDR3 region has the DNA TGCGCCAGCAGCCAAGGGGGCATTCCAGGCTACAATGAGCAGTTCTTC. Translated: CASSQGGIPGYNEQFF.

The rearrangement uses TRBV9 and TRBJ2-2; 16 bases match TRBD2. V lost 4 bases and J lost 4; bases outside the gene matches: 10. The germline V gene encodes CDR1 SGDLS and CDR2 YYNGEE. There are 19 residues in the CDR3. For the CDR3, the DNA is TGTGCCAGCAGCACTAAGAAGGGACTAGCGGGAGGGATCACCGGGGAGCTGTTTTTT. This translates into CASSTKKGLAGGITGELFF.

On this clone: Other DNA variants within this sample encode the same CDR3. The chain joins TRBV5-1 to TRBJ2-7; 8 bases line up with TRBD1. The germline V gene has CDR1 SGHRS and CDR2 YFSETQ. V trimming: 0 bases; J trimming: 4 bases; junction bases outside the gene matches: 3. The CDR3 loop spans 14 amino acids. CDR3 region: CASSLGQGPYEQYF. DNA for the CDR3: TGCGCCAGCAGCTTGGGACAGGGGCCGTACGAGCAGTACTTC.

The rearrangement uses TRBV6-1 and TRBJ2-5; 7 nucleotides align to TRBD1. Germline trimming cut 6 bases from V and 1 base from J; bases unmatched to any gene: 2. CDR1 is MNHNS and CDR2 is SASEGT in the germline V gene. The CDR3 is 13 residues long. This CDR3 reads CASRTGFQETQYF. The CDR3 DNA sequence: TGTGCCAGCAGGACAGGGTTCCAAGAGACCCAGTACTTC.

The CDR3 protein is CASSLFFSPGLAQEQFF. The DNA for the CDR3 is TGTGCCAGCAGCCTTTTCTTTTCCCCGGGACTAGCTCAAGAGCAGTTCTTC. The genes are TRBV7-9 and TRBJ2-1; 9 bases agree with TRBD2. Trimming at V came to 5 bases and at J to 10 bases, leaving 18 bases not matched to a gene. Germline values: CDR1 SEHNR, CDR2 FQNEAQ (reference sequence). CDR3 size: 17 residues.

In its sample, this clone was seen a few times. The chain joins TRBV7-2 to TRBJ2-1; D is tentatively TRBD1 or TRBD2 (5 bases each). Germline CDR1 is SGHTA and CDR2 is FQGNSA. The V end was cut by 2 bases, the J end by 9 bases, with 14 bases between. The CDR3 is 14 amino acids. The CDR3 DNA reads TGTGCCAGCAGCTTAAACCCCTCTGGGGGTGAGCAGTTCTTC. Its protein product is CASSLNPSGGEQFF.

The chain carries TRBV30 and TRBJ2-1, with D perhaps TRBD2 (5 bases). This CDR3 is built from 15 residues. V was shortened by 5 bases and J by 2 bases, with 16 bases between the two germline ends. The germline V gene encodes CDR1 GTSNPN and CDR2 SVGIG (reference sequence). The CDR3 here is CAWSGVGLTYNEQFF. As DNA, the CDR3 is TGTGCCTGGTCCGGAGTCGGACTCACCTACAATGAGCAGTTCTTC.

This rearrangement joins TRBV6-1 to TRBJ2-7; no definite D call. V lost 2 bases, J lost 2 bases, and 7 bases lay in between. CDR1 and CDR2 from the germline V gene are MNHNS and SASEGT. The CDR3 has 13 residues. DNA for the CDR3: TGTGCCAGCAGTGAAAACACGGCCTACGAGCAGTACTTC. Translation gives CASSENTAYEQYF.

The gene calls are TRBV5-1 and TRBJ1-4; D remains ambiguous. V lost 2 bases to trimming and J lost 4 bases, with 18 bases between them. CDR3 length equals 17 residues. Germline V gives CDR1 SGHRS, CDR2 YFSETQ. The DNA of the CDR3 is TGCGCCAGCAGCTTACAAACCTACAAGGCCAATAATGAAAAACTGTTTTTT. Protein sequence: CASSLQTYKANNEKLFF.

The chain is built from TRBV11-2 and TRBJ2-3; D remains unclear. The length of the CDR3 is 15 residues. Germline CDR1 reads SGHAT; CDR2 reads FQNNGV. The V gene lost 5 bases and the J gene lost 2 bases, with 14 bases spanning the gap. The CDR3 here is CASSPRFGDTDTQYF. The CDR3 region has the DNA TGTGCCAGCAGCCCCAGGTTTGGGGACACAGATACGCAGTATTTT.

The chain carries TRBV4-2 and TRBJ2-1; 10 positions agree with TRBD2. This CDR3 has 17 residues. The V and J ends lost 2 bases and 5 bases, in that order; junction bases with no gene match: 9. Germline assignment: CDR1 LGHNA and CDR2 YNFKEQ. This CDR3 reads CASSQPLAGGIHNEQFF. The CDR3 coding sequence is TGTGCCAGCAGCCAACCCTTAGCGGGAGGAATCCACAATGAGCAGTTCTTC.

This chain links TRBV18 with TRBJ2-1, with a weak D call TRBD1 (6 bases). Germline lookup yields CDR1 KGHSH and CDR2 LQKENI. The CDR3 loop spans 13 amino acids. V lost 3 bases, J lost 8 bases, and 11 bases lay in between. CDR3 bases: TGTGCCAGCTCACCCGGACAGCCCGATGAGCAGTTCTTC. Its protein product is CASSPGQPDEQFF.

The chain carries TRBV15 and TRBJ2-3, with TRBD2 identical over 10 bases. The V gene's germline CDR1 is LNHNV and CDR2 YYDKDF (reference sequence). The CDR3 has 18 residues. Trimming at V came to 0 bases and at J to 3 bases, leaving 9 bases not matched to a gene. In nucleotides, the CDR3 is TGTGCCACCAGCAGAGAGGGGTTAGCGGGAGGTCCGACAGATACGCAGTATTTT. Translating gives CATSREGLAGGPTDTQYF.

The V gene is TRBV30, the J gene TRBJ2-3; D possibly corresponds to TRBD2 (6 bases). Trimming cost V 4 bases and J 1 base, with 15 bases left between them. This CDR3 has 15 residues. Germline V lookup: CDR1 GTSNPN, CDR2 SVGIG (reference sequence). The CDR3 DNA sequence: TGTGCCTGGATGAAAAGCGGGCCCCGCACAGATACGCAGTATTTT. This sequence encodes CAWMKSGPRTDTQYF. Using reference TRBV30 and TRBJ2-3 for the parts outside the CDR3, the full variable domain is SQTIHQWPATLVQPVGSPLSLECTVEGTSNPNLYWYRQAAGRGLQLLFYSVGIGQISSEVPQNLSASRPQDRQFILSSKKLLLSDSGFYLCAWMKSGPRTDTQYFGPGTRLTVL.

The gene calls are TRBV6-1 and TRBJ1-2; the D gene is possibly TRBD1 (6 bases). CDR3 length equals 14 residues. Deletions cut 5 bases from V and 5 bases from J, with 15 bases between. Germline V gives CDR1 MNHNS, CDR2 SASEGT. CDR3 sequence: CASSHPGQGYGYTF. The CDR3 DNA is TGTGCCAGCAGTCACCCGGGACAAGGATATGGCTACACCTTC.

This clone was counted a few times. Here the CDR3 reads CASSLLLADTGELFF. The DNA for the CDR3 is TGTGCCAGCAGCTTATTGCTAGCGGACACCGGGGAGCTGTTTTTT. The chain recombines TRBV11-2 with TRBJ2-2; TRBD2 agrees at 7 bases. Trimming removed 2 bases from V and 3 bases from J; junction bases left unmatched: 3. CDR1 SGHAT and CDR2 FQNNGV come from the germline V gene. The CDR3 contains 15 residues.

The chain is built from TRBV4-3 and TRBJ2-3; possibly TRBD1 or TRBD2 for D (5 bases each). Germline lookup yields CDR1 LGHNA and CDR2 YSLEER. CDR3 length: 16 residues. Trimming left V 0 bases short and J 6 bases short, with 16 bases between. This chain's CDR3 is CASSQERDPHSDTQYF. CDR3 bases: TGCGCCAGCAGCCAAGAACGGGACCCTCATTCTGATACGCAGTATTTT.

This chain connects TRBV7-3 to TRBJ2-3; D not certain. Germline V gene data show CDR1 as SGHTA and CDR2 as FQGTGA. Trimming took off 3 bases at V and 0 bases at J, with 10 bases between the two ends. This CDR3 has 15 residues. For the CDR3, the DNA is TGTGCCAGCAGCTTCAGATTTGGGAGCACAGATACGCAGTATTTT. Its translation is CASSFRFGSTDTQYF.

V is TRBV19 and J is TRBJ2-1; 9 bases map to TRBD2. The CDR3 extends over 14 amino acids. Germline V gives CDR1 LNHDA, CDR2 SQIVND (reference sequence). The V and J ends lost 3 bases and 5 bases, in that order; junction bases with no gene match: 2. CDR3 amino acids: CASSMREGDNEQFF. The CDR3 DNA is TGTGCCAGTAGTATGCGGGAGGGGGACAATGAGCAGTTCTTC.

The chain uses TRBV10-3 and TRBJ2-4; TRBD2 is a possible D gene (6 bases). This CDR3 region has 16 residues. Germline V CDR1 and CDR2: ENHRY, SYGVKD. Trimming left V 2 bases short and J 0 bases short, with 11 bases between. CDR3 coding DNA: TGTGCCATCAGTGAGGTAGCGGAGGTAGCCAAAAACATTCAGTACTTC. It specifies CAISEVAEVAKNIQYF.

This chain connects TRBV9 to TRBJ1-1, with D perhaps TRBD1 (5 bases). Germline assignment: CDR1 SGDLS and CDR2 YYNGEE. CDR3 length: 14 residues. V lost 0 bases and J lost 5, with 11 bases in between. CDR3 in amino acids: CASSVAGAGTEAFF. The CDR3 coding sequence is TGTGCCAGCAGCGTAGCCGGGGCTGGAACTGAAGCTTTCTTT.

The chain is built from TRBV19 and TRBJ1-4; D unclear. Trimming removed 1 base at V and 0 bases at J, with 3 bases between. The CDR3 extends over 14 amino acids. CDR1 and CDR2 from the germline V gene are LNHDA and SQIVND (reference sequence). CDR3 nucleotide sequence: TGTGCCAGTAGTATAGTGCCAACTAATGAAAAACTGTTTTTT. It yields the protein CASSIVPTNEKLFF.

This chain connects TRBV6-5 to TRBJ2-2; perhaps TRBD2 as D (5 bases). The CDR3 totals 11 residues. Germline CDR1 MNHEY, CDR2 SVGAGI. V was shortened by 8 bases and J by 8 bases, with 9 bases between the two germline ends. The CDR3 sequence: CASGPGGELFF. The CDR3 region has the DNA TGTGCCAGCGGACCGGGGGGGGAGCTGTTTTTT.

This chain connects TRBV29-1 to TRBJ2-3; D gene ambiguous. Germline values: CDR1 SQVTM, CDR2 ANQGSEA. This CDR3 has 15 residues. V was shortened by 6 bases and J by 0 bases, with 16 bases between the two germline ends. In nucleotides, the CDR3 is TGCAGCGTCCTCGTTGTGAGCGCTAGCACAGATACGCAGTATTTT. Translation: CSVLVVSASTDTQYF.

The rearrangement links TRBV15 to TRBJ2-7; TRBD1 matches at 8 bases. The CDR3 loop spans 13 amino acids. Trimming removed 4 bases from V and 5 bases from J; junction bases left unmatched: 4. CDR1 is LNHNV, CDR2 YYDKDF, per germline (reference sequence). CDR3 loop: CATSKRQGNEQYF. CDR3 coding DNA: TGTGCCACCAGCAAAAGACAGGGGAACGAGCAGTACTTC.

V and J are TRBV7-2 and TRBJ2-1; 9 bases fit TRBD2. Losses at the gene ends were 5 bases for V and 10 bases for J; bases not matched to a gene: 12. The CDR3 is 15 amino acids. Germline CDR1 is SGHTA and CDR2 is FQGNSA. CDR3 protein: CASSGRTSAQTEQFF. The CDR3 nucleotides are TGTGCCAGCAGCGGGCGGACTAGCGCGCAGACGGAGCAGTTCTTC.

This clone was seen only a few times. The rearrangement joins TRBV30 to TRBJ1-5, with 7 bases that match TRBD1. Losses at the gene ends were 0 bases for V and 5 bases for J; bases not matched to a gene: 10. Germline lookup yields CDR1 GTSNPN and CDR2 SVGIG (reference sequence). There are 16 residues in the CDR3. The chain's CDR3 is CAWSVYQGQFDQPQHF. The CDR3 DNA reads TGTGCCTGGAGTGTTTATCAGGGACAGTTCGATCAGCCCCAGCATTTT.